These 15 T cell receptor beta chains were all obtained from the same sample, sequenced in a study of T cells in Graves' hyperthyroidism and ophthalmopathy. TCR beta CDR3 sequences were amplified from RNA transcripts. In the first-round RT-PCR of the TCR CDR3, the HTBI primer set was used. TCRdb itself ran the multiplex PCR reads through MiXCR, one entry per CDR3 protein. Among more than 450,000 distinct CDR3 sequences, 11% to 15% were seen once, and the ten largest hold about 15%. The sequencing input was blood. These receptors all come from a woman aged 40 to 55 with Graves' hyperthyroidism.

This clonotype was counted at least ten times. This chain connects TRBV28 to TRBJ2-7; 8 bases fit TRBD1. CDR1 MDHEN and CDR2 SYDVKM come from the germline V gene. CDR3 length equals 14 residues. V dropped 5 bases and J dropped 3; count of bases not matched to a gene: 6. Here the CDR3 reads CASSPGTGVYEQYF. DNA of the CDR3: TGTGCCAGCAGTCCCGGGACAGGCGTCTACGAGCAGTACTTC. The full variable domain, with the rest looked up from reference TRBV28 and TRBJ2-7, is DVKVTQSSRYLVKRTGEKVFLECVQDMDHENMFWYRQDPGLGLRLIYFSYDVKMKEKGDIPEGYSVSREKKERFSLILESASTNQTSMYLCASSPGTGVYEQYFGPGTRLTVT.

V gene TRBV9 combines with J gene TRBJ2-3, with 7 bases that match TRBD2. V was pared by 3 bases and J by 2 bases, with 9 bases of the junction left unmatched. CDR1 SGDLS and CDR2 YYNGEE come from the germline V gene. The CDR3 runs to 16 residues. CDR3 sequence (DNA): TGTGCCAGCAGCGGGGGGTTCAGCGGGGACACAGATACGCAGTATTTT. It codes for CASSGGFSGDTDTQYF.

This clonotype was recorded many times. The chain carries TRBV28 and TRBJ2-1, with D possibly matching TRBD2 (5 bases). The V gene lost 5 bases and the J gene lost 0 bases, with 11 bases spanning the gap. The CDR3 sequence is 15 residues long. CDR1 and CDR2 from the germline V gene are MDHEN and SYDVKM. DNA for the CDR3: TGTGCCAGCAGTCCGTCGGGATTCTCCTACAATGAGCAGTTCTTC. This encodes CASSPSGFSYNEQFF.

This clonotype occurred many times. This chain links TRBV2 with TRBJ2-7; D unresolved. Trimming took off 7 bases at V and 0 bases at J, with 16 bases between the two ends. The CDR3 is 15 amino acids. Germline CDR1 is SNHLY and CDR2 is FYNNEI. The CDR3 DNA follows: TGTGCCAGCATTGACCCCGGACGGATCTCCTACGAGCAGTACTTC. Translating gives CASIDPGRISYEQYF.

This clonotype was detected ten times or more. V usage is TRBV20-1 and J usage is TRBJ2-3; TRBD2 aligns across 8 bases. CDR3 length: 13 amino acids. Looked up from germline, CDR1 is DFQATT and CDR2 is SNEGSKA (reference sequence). The CDR3 sequence is CRTAGGSTDTQYF. The DNA for the CDR3 is TGCAGAACGGCGGGAGGTAGCACAGATACGCAGTATTTT.

This clonotype was observed at least ten times. The chain employs TRBV2 and TRBJ1-1, with D uncertain. V was pared by 5 bases and J by 1 base, with 8 bases between. From germline, CDR1 is SNHLY and CDR2 FYNNEI. CDR3 length: 13 amino acids. This chain's CDR3 is CASSITSNTEAFF. CDR3 DNA sequence: TGTGCCAGCAGTATCACGTCGAACACTGAAGCTTTCTTT.

In this sample, this clonotype turned up many times. The chain joins TRBV7-2 to TRBJ2-7; tentatively, D is TRBD2 (6 bases). The CDR3 contains 15 residues. Germline V gene lookup returns CDR1 SGHTA and CDR2 FQGNSA. The V end lost 5 bases, the J end lost 5 bases, and 19 bases lay between the germline ends. CDR3 loop: CASSPTGGSNHEQYF. Here the CDR3 DNA reads TGTGCCAGCAGCCCCACTGGGGGGTCGAACCACGAGCAGTACTTC.

This clonotype has ten or more counts. This sequence joins TRBV28 and TRBJ1-2, with D uncertain. The CDR3 is 16 amino acids. The germline gives CDR1 MDHEN, CDR2 SYDVKM. V lost 2 bases to trimming and J lost 3 bases, with 16 bases between them. CDR3: CASSLGRLQRHYGYTF. The CDR3 nucleotides read TGTGCCAGCAGTTTAGGAAGACTCCAACGGCACTATGGCTACACCTTC.

This clonotype was counted many times. The J gene is TRBJ1-1, the V gene TRBV20-1; D uncertain. From germline, CDR1 is DFQATT and CDR2 SNEGSKA (reference sequence). The CDR3 covers 14 residues. Trimming stripped 1 base from V and 5 bases from J, with 14 bases between. The CDR3 spells CSARGLDGGTEAFF. In DNA form, the CDR3 reads TGCAGTGCTAGAGGGTTAGACGGAGGGACTGAAGCTTTCTTT.

The chain uses TRBV20-1 and TRBJ2-1, with 8 bases matching TRBD2. The J segment lost 1 base and the V segment lost 6 bases, leaving 2 bases of the junction unmatched. CDR1 and CDR2 from the germline V gene are DFQATT and SNEGSKA (reference sequence). This CDR3 spans 13 amino acids. The CDR3, as DNA: TGCAGTGCAGGCGGGAGGTCCTACAATGAGCAGTTCTTC. Translating gives CSAGGRSYNEQFF.

This clonotype was seen at least ten times. The chain couples TRBV3-1 to TRBJ2-3, with a weak D call TRBD2 (5 bases). Trimming removed 5 bases at V and 5 bases at J, with 17 bases between. The CDR3 is made up of 15 amino acids. Germline lookup yields CDR1 LGHDT and CDR2 YNNKEL (reference sequence). The CDR3, as DNA: TGTGCCAGCAGCTCGCCCGGCGGGCCAGTAGATACGCAGTATTTT. Translating it yields CASSSPGGPVDTQYF.

This clonotype has ten or more counts. The CDR3 spells CASSLGPSSIGGELFF. CDR3 DNA sequence: TGTGCCAGCAGCTTAGGTCCTAGCTCTATCGGCGGGGAGCTGTTTTTT. The chain links TRBV7-2 to TRBJ2-2; possibly TRBD2 for D (5 bases). CDR3 length: 16 amino acids. From germline, CDR1 is SGHTA and CDR2 FQGNSA. Trimming stripped 1 base from V and 7 bases from J, with 16 bases between.

Details on this clonotype: A much more abundant neighbour one base away suggests this may be a read error. The chain couples TRBV3-1 to TRBJ2-5; no clear D gene. Germline V gene sequence: CDR1 LGHDT, CDR2 YNNKEL (reference sequence). V was shortened by 4 bases and J by 2 bases, with 14 bases between the two germline ends. The CDR3 consists of 15 residues. The CDR3 spells CASSPTTGQQETQYF. CDR3 DNA: TGTGCCAGCAGCCCGACAACCGGGCAACAAGAGACCCAGTACTTC.

This clonotype occurred many times. The chain uses TRBV10-3 and TRBJ2-7; D not resolved. The CDR3 spans 14 residues. Trimming left V 0 bases short and J 2 bases short, with 8 bases between. The germline CDR1 and CDR2 sequences are ENHRY and SYGVKD. The CDR3: CAISESEWPYEQYF. In DNA form, the CDR3 reads TGTGCCATCAGTGAGTCGGAGTGGCCCTACGAGCAGTACTTC.

As to this clonotype: A read error may be the cause here, since a much bigger clone is one base away. Given the absence of the conserved phenylalanine or tryptophan at the CDR3 end, a read error is likely. J is TRBJ2-3 and V is TRBV20-1; maybe TRBD2 (5 bases). CDR1 and CDR2 from the germline V gene are DFQATT and SNEGSKA (reference sequence). The CDR3 extends over 14 amino acids. Between the trimmed V and J ends, which lost 4 bases and 4 bases, there was a span of 15 bases. CDR3 bases: TGCAGTGCTATAGAGGCGCTCGGGGCAGATACGCAGTATTCT. The encoded protein is CSAIEALGADTQYS.